The clone carrying this TCR beta chain was seen ten or more times. The read halts 3 residues ahead of the CDR3 end, with the missing end drawn from the germline J gene. Germline V CDR1 and CDR2: MNHEY, SVGEGT. The CDR3 covers 15 residues. V was shortened by 7 bases and J by 3 bases, with 15 bases between the two germline ends. The sample comes from a study of T cell clonality in common variable immunodeficiency. Control and CVID samples contributed equal amounts of genomic DNA. Measured with immunoSEQ multiplex PCR; TCRdb has only the in-frame clones, and not every one. Singletons are absent from the sample, which has over 50,000 clones.

The chain is built from TRBV6-2 or TRBV6-3 and TRBJ2-2, with D perhaps matching TRBD2 (7 bases). The sample taken for sequencing was peripheral blood mononuclear cells. The clonotype was recovered from a person between 18 and 69 years old in good health. Here the CDR3 reads CASTSGEGDTGELFF. CDR3 bases read: TGTGCCAGCACTTCAGGGGAGGGGGACACCGGGGAG.